The next 7 T cell receptor beta chains were all read from a single sample in a study of cytomegalovirus exposure and HLA in healthy donors. A multiplex PCR was run with 60 Vbeta primers and 13 Jbeta primers. Clones were sequenced by immunoSEQ multiplex PCR, and TCRdb holds only the in-frame ones, with some missing. The data hold 130,000 or so clones, with around 80% observed a single time. Source material: PBMCs. The receptors come from a female donor in good health and CMV-seropositive.

Comments on this clone: The junction and the germline gene differ at one end; a read error may be behind it. V gene TRBV6-4 combines with J gene TRBJ2-3; D is ambiguous. Germline lookup yields CDR1 MRHNA and CDR2 SNTAGT. CDR3 length: 13 amino acids. The CDR3 is CASSEGSKDTQYF. The CDR3 bases are TGTGCCAGCAGTGAAGGTAGCAAAGATACGCAGTATTTT.

This clone was counted a few times. DNA for the CDR3: TGTGCCAGCAGCCAAGATCGGGCTAGCGGGGCCATCTACGAGCAGTACTTC. Translation gives CASSQDRASGAIYEQYF. This rearrangement joins TRBV4-2 to TRBJ2-7; TRBD2 matches 9 bases. J was trimmed by 3 bases and V by 0 bases; bases with no gene match: 9. This CDR3 is built from 17 residues. CDR1 LGHNA and CDR2 YNFKEQ come from the germline V gene.

The genes are TRBV10-3 and TRBJ2-7; D may be TRBD2 (6 bases). This CDR3 has 14 amino acids. Germline V lookup: CDR1 ENHRY, CDR2 SYGVKD. Trimming took 0 bases from V and 0 from J, leaving 6 bases between them. CDR3 region: CAISESTSSYEQYF. CDR3 DNA: TGTGCCATCAGTGAGTCGACTAGCTCCTACGAGCAGTACTTC.

Only a few counts were recorded for this clone. The gene calls are TRBV6-5 and TRBJ2-3; D is possibly TRBD2 (6 bases). Germline CDR1 MNHEY, CDR2 SVGAGI. Trimming shortened V by 6 bases and J by 2 bases, and 15 bases separated the two germline ends. This CDR3 contains 15 residues. Here the CDR3 DNA reads TGTGCCAGCAGCAACTCATGGGGGGACACAGATACGCAGTATTTT. Its protein is CASSNSWGDTDTQYF.

This clone was counted once. The rearrangement links TRBV27 to TRBJ2-3; 7 bases fit TRBD2. This CDR3 has 14 amino acids. Germline V gene sequence: CDR1 MNHEY, CDR2 SMNVEV (reference sequence). The V segment lost 6 bases and the J segment 1 base; nucleotides outside the gene matches: 4. The CDR3 DNA sequence: TGTGCCAGCAGGGCAAGCGGGGGCACAGATACGCAGTATTTT. Translation: CASRASGGTDTQYF.

V is TRBV6-1 and J is TRBJ2-1, with TRBD1 identical over 7 bases. Per the germline V gene, CDR1 is MNHNS and CDR2 is SASEGT. The CDR3 covers 14 residues. The junction had 6 bases not matched to a gene; V was cut back by 10 bases and J by 0 bases. CDR3 nucleotide sequence: TGTGCCACTGGACAGGCGAGCTCCTACAATGAGCAGTTCTTC. This codes for CATGQASSYNEQFF.

The rearrangement uses TRBV6-5 and TRBJ2-3, with 7 nucleotides matching TRBD2. The CDR3 consists of 13 residues. With 6 bases clipped from V and 1 base from J, the junction kept 1 base outside the gene matches. Germline V CDR1 and CDR2: MNHEY, SVGAGI. CDR3 DNA sequence: TGTGCCAGCAGGAGCGGGGGCACAGATACGCAGTATTTT. This encodes CASRSGGTDTQYF.